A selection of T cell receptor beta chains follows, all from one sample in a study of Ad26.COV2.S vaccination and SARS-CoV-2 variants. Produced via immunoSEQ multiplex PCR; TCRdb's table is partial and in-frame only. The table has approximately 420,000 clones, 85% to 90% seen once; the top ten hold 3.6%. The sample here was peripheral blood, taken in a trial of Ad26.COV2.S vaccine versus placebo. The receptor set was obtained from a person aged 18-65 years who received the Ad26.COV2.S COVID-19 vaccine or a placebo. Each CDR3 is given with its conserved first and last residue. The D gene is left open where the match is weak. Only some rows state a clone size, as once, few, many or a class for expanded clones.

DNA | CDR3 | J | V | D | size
TGCGCCAGCAGCCAGACAGATAGCAATCAGCCCCAGCATTTT | CASSQTDSNQPQHF | TRBJ1-5 | TRBV4-1 | . | .
TGCGCCAGCAGCTTAGGGAATGCCTACGAGCAGTACTTC | CASSLGNAYEQYF | TRBJ2-7 | TRBV5-1 | . | .
TGTGCCTGGTCACAGGCCCCAGAACTGTTTTTT | CAWSQAPELFF | TRBJ1-4 | TRBV30 | . | .
TGCAGTGTCGGCGCCTACGATACGCAGTATTTT | CSVGAYDTQYF | TRBJ2-3 | TRBV20-1 | . | .
TGTGCCAGCAGCCGAGTTTGGGGGCACGGTACGCAGTATTTT | CASSRVWGHGTQYF | TRBJ2-3 | TRBV4-2 | . | .
TGTGCCAGCAGTTACTCTGGGCAGGGAAACGGCTACACCTTC | CASSYSGQGNGYTF | TRBJ1-2 | TRBV6-2/TRBV6-3 | . | .
TGCGCCAGCAGCTTGAGCCCATCCTACGAGCAGTACTTC | CASSLSPSYEQYF | TRBJ2-7 | TRBV5-1 | . | .
TGTGCCAGCAGCTTAGCGGATTCTTGGGGCAATGAGCAGTTCTTC | CASSLADSWGNEQFF | TRBJ2-1 | TRBV11-2 | . | .
TGTGCCAGCAGTGAATTCGGGGGACAGGGTGATGAAAAACTGTTTTTT | CASSEFGGQGDEKLFF | TRBJ1-4 | TRBV6-1 | TRBD1 | .
TGTGCCAGCAGCGTCGACGGAGGCACAGATACGCAGTATTTT | CASSVDGGTDTQYF | TRBJ2-3 | TRBV9 | . | .
TGTGCCAGCAGCCAGGGGGGCCTAGCCAAAAACATTCAGTACTTC | CASSQGGLAKNIQYF | TRBJ2-4 | TRBV3-1/TRBV3-2 | . | .
TGTGCCAGCAGTTACCTGGGACGGGGGGACTATGGCTACACCTTC | CASSYLGRGDYGYTF | TRBJ1-2 | TRBV6-5 | . | .
TGTGCCAGCAGCCAAGGACAGGGGAGAACCTACGAGCAGTACTTC | CASSQGQGRTYEQYF | TRBJ2-7 | TRBV3-1/TRBV3-2 | TRBD1 | .
TGTGCCAGTAGCCCTTTTGGGAGTTCCGCCGAGCAGTACTTC | CASSPFGSSAEQYF | TRBJ2-7 | TRBV19 | . | .
TGTGCCAGCAGCAAATGGGGTTCCGATACGCAGTATTTT | CASSKWGSDTQYF | TRBJ2-3 | TRBV11-3 | . | .
TGTGCCAGCAGCTCCGCTTTGGGCTTGGACAGGCAGTACTTC | CASSSALGLDRQYF | TRBJ2-7 | TRBV11-3 | . | .
TGTGCCAGCAGCTTCCCTGTCGGACAGGGACGAAACACCGGGGAGCTGTTTTTT | CASSFPVGQGRNTGELFF | TRBJ2-2 | TRBV11-2 | TRBD1 | .
TGTGCCAGCAGTTACCTCCAGAATAATTCACCCCTCCACTTT | CASSYLQNNSPLHF | TRBJ1-6 | TRBV6-5 | . | once
TGCGCCAGCAGCCAAGATCTCACGGCGGGGAGACTAGAGACCCAGTACTTC | CASSQDLTAGRLETQYF | TRBJ2-5 | TRBV4-3 | . | .
TGTGCCAGTAGTATAGTCAGGGGAACTAATGAAAAACTGTTTTTT | CASSIVRGTNEKLFF | TRBJ1-4 | TRBV19 | . | once
TGTGCCACCAGAAGCGAAGGACAGATCGGGGAGGAGCTGTTTTTT | CATRSEGQIGEELFF | TRBJ2-2 | TRBV24-1 | . | .
TGTGCCAGCAGGAACCTGAAGGGTCTAGAGGAAAAACTGTTTTTT | CASRNLKGLEEKLFF | TRBJ1-4 | TRBV6-5 | . | .
TGCGCCAGCAGTCAATCCATAGAACAGGGGGGTTATGGCTACACCTTC | CASSQSIEQGGYGYTF | TRBJ1-2 | TRBV23-1 | TRBD1 | .
TGTGCCAGCAGTCTCACCCGGGGCAGGGGAGATACGCAGTATTTT | CASSLTRGRGDTQYF | TRBJ2-3 | TRBV6-5 | . | .
TGCGCCAGCAGCTTGCTAGGGTACACCGGGGAGCTGTTTTTT | CASSLLGYTGELFF | TRBJ2-2 | TRBV5-1 | . | .
TGCGCCAGCAGCTCCCGATCCGGACAGGGGGCGGGAGAGACCCAGTACTTC | CASSSRSGQGAGETQYF | TRBJ2-5 | TRBV5-1 | TRBD1 | .
TGTGCCAGCAGCTCCCAGCGGGGGGCCTACGAGCAGTACTTC | CASSSQRGAYEQYF | TRBJ2-7 | TRBV6-5 | TRBD2 | .
TGTGCCAGCGGCCTTTATTCACCCCTCCACTTT | CASGLYSPLHF | TRBJ1-6 | TRBV6-2/TRBV6-3 | . | .
TGTGCCAGCAGTGTTACAACAGGGTCTGGGGCCAACGTCCTGACTTTC | CASSVTTGSGANVLTF | TRBJ2-6 | TRBV6-1 | . | .
TGTGCCAGCAGCCAACAGGTTCTCTCTGGGGCCAACGTCCTGACTTTC | CASSQQVLSGANVLTF | TRBJ2-6 | TRBV4-2 | . | .
TGTGCCAGCAGTCGGGGACAGCCATTCGCTTCTGGGGCCAACGTCCTGACTTTC | CASSRGQPFASGANVLTF | TRBJ2-6 | TRBV27 | TRBD1 | .
TGTGCCAGCAGCTCCCTCGGGGACAGGGGGCACAATGAGCAGTTCTTC | CASSSLGDRGHNEQFF | TRBJ2-1 | TRBV7-9 | TRBD1 | .
TGTGCCAGCAGCCCGCGGGGGGTACGGGAGACCCAGTACTTC | CASSPRGVRETQYF | TRBJ2-5 | TRBV5-4 | TRBD2 | .
TGTGCCAGTAGTATATCTGGCAGGGGCGTAGAGACCCAGTACTTC | CASSISGRGVETQYF | TRBJ2-5 | TRBV19 | . | .
TGTGCCTGGAGTACAGGGGGCGACTATGGCTACACCTTC | CAWSTGGDYGYTF | TRBJ1-2 | TRBV30 | TRBD1 | .
TGTGCCAGCAGCCCGACCCCGGGAAGGCTCTACAATGAGCAGTTCTTC | CASSPTPGRLYNEQFF | TRBJ2-1 | TRBV7-3 | . | many
TGTGCCAGCAGTTCGCCGGGACAGGGCATCGGTGAGGCGACGGGGGGGAATCAGCCCCAGCATTTT | CASSSPGQGIGEATGGNQPQHF | TRBJ1-5 | TRBV27 | TRBD1 | .
TGTGCCAGCAGCTTAGTTGGGAGTCTCGGTCACAATGAGCAGTTCTTC | CASSLVGSLGHNEQFF | TRBJ2-1 | TRBV7-9 | . | .
TGTGCCAGCAGCTCTGCTGGGGATTCACCCCTCCACTTT | CASSSAGDSPLHF | TRBJ1-6 | TRBV7-8 | . | .
TGTGCCAGCAGCGCGGACAGTAACACCGCCTACGAGCAGTACTTC | CASSADSNTAYEQYF | TRBJ2-7 | TRBV5-4 | . | .
TGTGCCAGCAGCAGGGCCCATGGCTACACCTTC | CASSRAHGYTF | TRBJ1-2 | TRBV7-9 | . | .
TGTGCCAGCAGCCCCCGGGCGGGGGCGTATTCCTACGAGCAGTACTTC | CASSPRAGAYSYEQYF | TRBJ2-7 | TRBV7-9 | . | .
TGTGCCAGCAAGGGAGGGCTAGCTAATGAAAAACTGTTTTTT | CASKGGLANEKLFF | TRBJ1-4 | TRBV6-5 | . | .
TGTGCCATCAGTGAGTCTGGAGGGAGTGGGGAATACAATGAGCAGTTCTTC | CAISESGGSGEYNEQFF | TRBJ2-1 | TRBV10-3 | . | .
TGTGCCAGCAGTATTCCACAGGAGCCCGCAACTAATGAAAAACTGTTTTTT | CASSIPQEPATNEKLFF | TRBJ1-4 | TRBV28 | . | few
TGTGCCAGCAGCCAAGATCTGTACGGGGAGCTGTTTTTT | CASSQDLYGELFF | TRBJ2-2 | TRBV3-1/TRBV3-2 | . | .
TGCGCCAGCAGCCAAGGAGTACCCGGGAACACCGGGGAGCTGTTTTTT | CASSQGVPGNTGELFF | TRBJ2-2 | TRBV4-3 | . | .
TGCGCCAGCAGCCTAAGGGACAACACAGATACGCAGTATTTT | CASSLRDNTDTQYF | TRBJ2-3 | TRBV5-1 | . | .
TGTGCCAGTAGTATTTTCGGGGGGACAGGGATCTACGAGCAGTACTTC | CASSIFGGTGIYEQYF | TRBJ2-7 | TRBV19 | TRBD1 | .
TGTGCCAGCAGCCCCCGCCAACTAGCGGGGGGGCTTATAGATACGCAGTATTTT | CASSPRQLAGGLIDTQYF | TRBJ2-3 | TRBV7-2 | TRBD2 | .
TGTGCCAGCAGCTTAGGCAATGAGCAGTTCTTC | CASSLGNEQFF | TRBJ2-1 | TRBV7-3 | . | .
TGTGCCAGCCGACAGGGGGCCATGGACACTGAAGCTTTCTTT | CASRQGAMDTEAFF | TRBJ1-1 | TRBV19 | TRBD1 | few
TGCGCCAGCAGCCAAGATTCTGACACCGGGGAGCTGTTTTTT | CASSQDSDTGELFF | TRBJ2-2 | TRBV4-3 | . | .
TGTGCCAGCAGCTTAGGGGCAGGCAATCAGCCCCAGCATTTT | CASSLGAGNQPQHF | TRBJ1-5 | TRBV7-9 | . | .
TGCGCCAGCAGCCAAGATCCGGACACCCTGAACACTGAAGCTTTCTTT | CASSQDPDTLNTEAFF | TRBJ1-1 | TRBV4-3 | . | once
TGTGCCAGCAGCTTAGGTCCAGGGAACACTGAAGCTTTCTTT | CASSLGPGNTEAFF | TRBJ1-1 | TRBV7-2 | . | .
TGCGCCAGCAGCCAAGGTGTAGCGACCGGGGAGCTGTTTTTT | CASSQGVATGELFF | TRBJ2-2 | TRBV4-3 | . | .
TGTGCCAGCAGTTCCGTCACAGGTTGGGAAGAGACCCAGTACTTC | CASSSVTGWEETQYF | TRBJ2-5 | TRBV6-2/TRBV6-3 | . | .
TGTGCCATCAGGACGGGCAGCTTATCCACAGATACGCAGTATTTT | CAIRTGSLSTDTQYF | TRBJ2-3 | TRBV10-3 | . | .